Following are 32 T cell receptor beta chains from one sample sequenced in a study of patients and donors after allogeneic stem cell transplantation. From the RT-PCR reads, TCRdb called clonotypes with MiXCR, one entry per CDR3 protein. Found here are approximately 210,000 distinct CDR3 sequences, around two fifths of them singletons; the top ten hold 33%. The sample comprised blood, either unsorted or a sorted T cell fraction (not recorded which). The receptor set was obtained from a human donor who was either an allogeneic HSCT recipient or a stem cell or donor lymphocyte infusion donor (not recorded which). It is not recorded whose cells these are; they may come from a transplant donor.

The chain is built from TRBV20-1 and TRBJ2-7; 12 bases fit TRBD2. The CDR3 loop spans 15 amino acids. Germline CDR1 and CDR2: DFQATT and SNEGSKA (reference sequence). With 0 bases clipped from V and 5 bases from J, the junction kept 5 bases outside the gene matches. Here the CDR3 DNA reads TGCAGTGCTAGAGATAGGGCTAGCGGGAGGGACGAGCAGTACTTC. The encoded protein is CSARDRASGRDEQYF.

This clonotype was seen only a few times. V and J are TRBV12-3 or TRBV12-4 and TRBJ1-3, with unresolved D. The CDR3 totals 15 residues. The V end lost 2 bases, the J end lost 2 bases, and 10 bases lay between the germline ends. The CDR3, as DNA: TGTGCCAGCAGTTTAAGCGGTGTACCTGGAAACACCATATATTTT. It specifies CASSLSGVPGNTIYF.

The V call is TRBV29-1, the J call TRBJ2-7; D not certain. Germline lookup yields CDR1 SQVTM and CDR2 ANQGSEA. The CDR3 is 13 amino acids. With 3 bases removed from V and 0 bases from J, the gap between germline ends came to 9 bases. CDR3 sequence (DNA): TGCAGCGTTGAGGCAGCGAGCTCCTACGAGCAGTACTTC. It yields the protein CSVEAASSYEQYF.

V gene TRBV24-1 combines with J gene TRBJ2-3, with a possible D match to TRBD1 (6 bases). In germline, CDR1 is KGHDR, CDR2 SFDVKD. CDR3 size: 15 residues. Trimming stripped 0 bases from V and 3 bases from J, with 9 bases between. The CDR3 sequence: CATSDLKGHTDTQYF. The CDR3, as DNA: TGTGCCACCAGTGATTTGAAGGGACATACAGATACGCAGTATTTT.

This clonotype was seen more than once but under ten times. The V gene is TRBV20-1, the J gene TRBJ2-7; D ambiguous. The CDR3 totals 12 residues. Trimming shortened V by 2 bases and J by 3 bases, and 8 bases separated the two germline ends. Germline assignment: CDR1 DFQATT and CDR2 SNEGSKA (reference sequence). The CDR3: CSARPPNYEQYF. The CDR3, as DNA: TGCAGTGCTAGACCTCCCAACTACGAGCAGTACTTC.

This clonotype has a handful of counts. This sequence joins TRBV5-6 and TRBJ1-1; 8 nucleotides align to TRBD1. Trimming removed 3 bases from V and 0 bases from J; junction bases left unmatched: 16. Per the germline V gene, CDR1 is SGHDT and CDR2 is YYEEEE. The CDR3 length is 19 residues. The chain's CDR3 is CASSSIDRGRILMNTEAFF. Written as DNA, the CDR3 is TGTGCCAGCAGCTCTATTGACAGGGGCCGGATCCTCATGAACACTGAAGCTTTCTTT.

The CDR3 region is CASSLDGGQHLESYEQYF. DNA of the CDR3: TGCGCCAGCAGCTTGGATGGGGGACAACACTTAGAATCCTACGAGCAGTACTTC. The J gene is TRBJ2-7, the V gene TRBV5-1; a possible D gene is TRBD1 (6 bases). Trimming removed 0 bases from V and 1 base from J, with 20 bases in between. CDR3 length: 18 amino acids. In germline, CDR1 is SGHRS, CDR2 YFSETQ.

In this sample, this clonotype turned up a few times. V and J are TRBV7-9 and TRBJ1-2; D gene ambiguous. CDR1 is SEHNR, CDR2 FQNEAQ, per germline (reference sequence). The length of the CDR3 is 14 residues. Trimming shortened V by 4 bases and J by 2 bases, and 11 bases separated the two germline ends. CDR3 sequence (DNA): TGTGCCAGCAGCTACTCAGGACCAAACTATGGCTACACCTTC. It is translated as CASSYSGPNYGYTF. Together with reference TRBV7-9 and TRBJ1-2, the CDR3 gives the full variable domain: DTGVSQNPRHKITKRGQNVTFRCDPISEHNRLYWYRQTLGQGPEFLTYFQNEAQLEKSRLLSDRFSAERPKGSFSTLEIQRTEQGDSAMYLCASSYSGPNYGYTFGSGTRLTVV.

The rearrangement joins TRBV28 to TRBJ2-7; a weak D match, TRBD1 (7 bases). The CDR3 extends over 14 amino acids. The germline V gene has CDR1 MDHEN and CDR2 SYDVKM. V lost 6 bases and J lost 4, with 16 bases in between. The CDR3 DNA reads TGTGCCAGCAGGGGGGGACAGTTTTTTTACGAGCAGTACTTC. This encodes CASRGGQFFYEQYF.

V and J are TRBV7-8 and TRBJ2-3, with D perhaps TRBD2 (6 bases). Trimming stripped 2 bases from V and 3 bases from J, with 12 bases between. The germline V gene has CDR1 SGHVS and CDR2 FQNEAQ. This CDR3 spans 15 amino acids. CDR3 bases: TGTGCCAGCAGCTTAAGTGCGGGAAAGACAGATACGCAGTATTTT. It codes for CASSLSAGKTDTQYF.

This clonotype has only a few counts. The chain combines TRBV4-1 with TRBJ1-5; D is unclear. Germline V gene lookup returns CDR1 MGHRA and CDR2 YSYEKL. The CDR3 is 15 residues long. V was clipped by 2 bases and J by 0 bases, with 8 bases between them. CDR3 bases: TGCGCCAGCAGCCAAATAGGCTATAGCAATCAGCCCCAGCATTTT. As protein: CASSQIGYSNQPQHF.

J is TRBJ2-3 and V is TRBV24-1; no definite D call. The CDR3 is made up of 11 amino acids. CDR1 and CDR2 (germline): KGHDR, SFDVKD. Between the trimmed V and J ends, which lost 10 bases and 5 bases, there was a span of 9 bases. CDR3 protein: CATSTGDTQYF. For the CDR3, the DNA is TGTGCCACGTCCACGGGAGATACGCAGTATTTT.

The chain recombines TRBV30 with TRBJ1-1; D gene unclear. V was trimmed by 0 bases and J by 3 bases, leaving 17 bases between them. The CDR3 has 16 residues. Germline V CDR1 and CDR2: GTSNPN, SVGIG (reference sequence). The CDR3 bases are TGTGCCTGGAGTGTCCGGCCGGACCCATCGGACACTGAAGCTTTCTTT. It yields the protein CAWSVRPDPSDTEAFF.

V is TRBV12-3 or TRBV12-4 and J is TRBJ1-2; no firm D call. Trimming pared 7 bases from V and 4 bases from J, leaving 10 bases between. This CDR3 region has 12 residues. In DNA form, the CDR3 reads TGTGCCAGCACTGACACCATCTATGGCTACACCTTC. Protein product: CASTDTIYGYTF.

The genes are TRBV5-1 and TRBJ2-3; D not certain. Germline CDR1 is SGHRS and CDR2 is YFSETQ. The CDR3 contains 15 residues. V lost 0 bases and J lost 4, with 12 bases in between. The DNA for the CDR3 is TGCGCCAGCAGCTTGGAATCGGCACCCGCAGATACGCAGTATTTT. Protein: CASSLESAPADTQYF.

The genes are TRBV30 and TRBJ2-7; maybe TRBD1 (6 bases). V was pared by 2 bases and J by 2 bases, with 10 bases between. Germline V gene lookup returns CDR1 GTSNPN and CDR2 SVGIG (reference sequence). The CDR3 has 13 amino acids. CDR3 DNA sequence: TGTGCCTGGAGTTTCCGACAGGCCTACGAGCAGTACTTC. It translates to CAWSFRQAYEQYF.

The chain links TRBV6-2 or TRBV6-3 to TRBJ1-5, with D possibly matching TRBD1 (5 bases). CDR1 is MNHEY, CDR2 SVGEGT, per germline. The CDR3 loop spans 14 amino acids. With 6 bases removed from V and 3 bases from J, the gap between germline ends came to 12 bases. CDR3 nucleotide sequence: TGTGCCAGCAGCGACCCAGGGCCCAATCAGCCCCAGCATTTT. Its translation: CASSDPGPNQPQHF.

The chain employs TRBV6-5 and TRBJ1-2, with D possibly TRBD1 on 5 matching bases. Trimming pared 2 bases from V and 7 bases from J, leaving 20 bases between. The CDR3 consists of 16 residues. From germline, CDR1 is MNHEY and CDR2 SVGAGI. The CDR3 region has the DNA TGTGCCAGCAGTTACGCTCAAGGGGATTTTAAGCGTGGCTACACCTTC. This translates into CASSYAQGDFKRGYTF.

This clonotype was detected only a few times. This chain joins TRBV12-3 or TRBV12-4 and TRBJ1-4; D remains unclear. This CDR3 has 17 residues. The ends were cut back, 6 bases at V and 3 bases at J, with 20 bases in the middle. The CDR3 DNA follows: TGTGCCAGCAGGCAACCCAACACCGGGAGAGCTAATGAAAAACTGTTTTTT. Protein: CASRQPNTGRANEKLFF.

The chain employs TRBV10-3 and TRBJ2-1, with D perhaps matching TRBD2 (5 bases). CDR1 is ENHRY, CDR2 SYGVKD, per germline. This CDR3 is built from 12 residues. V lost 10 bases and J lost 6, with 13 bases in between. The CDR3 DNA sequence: TGTGCCACCCGACACGAGGGCAATGAGCAGTTCTTC. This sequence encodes CATRHEGNEQFF.

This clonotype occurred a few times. In nucleotides, the CDR3 is TGTGCCAGCAGCTGGGGGCGTGGGGATGAGCAGTTCTTC. Its translation is CASSWGRGDEQFF. The V gene is TRBV5-6, the J gene TRBJ2-1, with D maybe TRBD1 (6 bases). Germline CDR1 is SGHDT and CDR2 is YYEEEE. This CDR3 contains 13 residues. Trimming removed 3 bases at V and 8 bases at J, with 12 bases between.

The DNA of the CDR3 is TGTGCCAGCACCACCTCAGGCTACACTGAAGCTTTCTTT. Residues: CASTTSGYTEAFF. The rearrangement joins TRBV6-5 to TRBJ1-1; D unclear. Germline V gene lookup returns CDR1 MNHEY and CDR2 SVGAGI. The CDR3 runs to 13 residues. Deletions cut 7 bases from V and 3 bases from J, with 12 bases between.

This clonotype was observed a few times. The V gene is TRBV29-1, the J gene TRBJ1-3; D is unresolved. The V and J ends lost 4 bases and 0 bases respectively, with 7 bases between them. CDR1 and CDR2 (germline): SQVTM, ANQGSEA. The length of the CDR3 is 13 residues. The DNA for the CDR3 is TGCAGCGTTGGGCAAAACTCTGGAAACACCATATATTTT. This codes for CSVGQNSGNTIYF.

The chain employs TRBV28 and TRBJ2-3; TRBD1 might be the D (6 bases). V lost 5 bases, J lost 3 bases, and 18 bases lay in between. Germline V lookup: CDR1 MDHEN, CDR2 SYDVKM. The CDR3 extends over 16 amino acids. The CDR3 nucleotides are TGTGCCAGCAGTCCTCCAGGGGCAGGCCCAACAGATACGCAGTATTTT. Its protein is CASSPPGAGPTDTQYF.

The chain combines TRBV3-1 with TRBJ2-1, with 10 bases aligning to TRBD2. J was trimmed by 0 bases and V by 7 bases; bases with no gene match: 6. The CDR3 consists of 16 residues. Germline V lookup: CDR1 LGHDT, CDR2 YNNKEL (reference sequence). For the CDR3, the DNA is TGTGCCAGCACCCCTAGCGGGGGCCTCTCCTACAATGAGCAGTTCTTC. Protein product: CASTPSGGLSYNEQFF.

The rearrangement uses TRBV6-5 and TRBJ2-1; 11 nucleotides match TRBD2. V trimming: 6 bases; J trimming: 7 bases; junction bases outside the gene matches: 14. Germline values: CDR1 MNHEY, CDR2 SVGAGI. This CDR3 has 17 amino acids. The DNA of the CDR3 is TGTGCCAGCAGCGACGGGACTAGCGGACCCTGGCGGAATGAGCAGTTCTTC. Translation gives CASSDGTSGPWRNEQFF.

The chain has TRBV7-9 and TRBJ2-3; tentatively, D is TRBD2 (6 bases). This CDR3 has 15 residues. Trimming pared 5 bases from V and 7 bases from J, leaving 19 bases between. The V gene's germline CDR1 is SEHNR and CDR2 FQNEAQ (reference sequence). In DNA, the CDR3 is TGTGCCAGCAGCCCCTCCGGGGAGGAGAGGAATACGCAGTATTTT. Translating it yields CASSPSGEERNTQYF.

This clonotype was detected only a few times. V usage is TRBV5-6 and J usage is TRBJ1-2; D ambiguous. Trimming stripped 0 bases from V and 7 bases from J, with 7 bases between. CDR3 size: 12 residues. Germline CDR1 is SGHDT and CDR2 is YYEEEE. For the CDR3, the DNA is TGTGCCAGCAGCTTGGGGACGCTTGGCTACACCTTC. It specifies CASSLGTLGYTF.

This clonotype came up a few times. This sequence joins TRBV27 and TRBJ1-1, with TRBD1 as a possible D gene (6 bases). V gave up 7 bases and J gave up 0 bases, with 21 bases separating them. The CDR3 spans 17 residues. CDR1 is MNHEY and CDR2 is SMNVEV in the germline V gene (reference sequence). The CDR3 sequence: CASIPTGFRPMNTEAFF. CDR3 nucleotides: TGTGCCAGCATTCCGACAGGATTCAGACCCATGAACACTGAAGCTTTCTTT.

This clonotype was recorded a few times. The chain's CDR3 is CASGLNRNTEAFF. The CDR3 DNA reads as TGTGCCAGTGGTCTTAACAGGAACACTGAAGCTTTCTTT. The chain links TRBV7-3 to TRBJ1-1; D is uncertain. Germline V lookup: CDR1 SGHTA, CDR2 FQGTGA. This CDR3 has 13 residues. The V end was cut by 9 bases, the J end by 1 base, with 12 bases between.

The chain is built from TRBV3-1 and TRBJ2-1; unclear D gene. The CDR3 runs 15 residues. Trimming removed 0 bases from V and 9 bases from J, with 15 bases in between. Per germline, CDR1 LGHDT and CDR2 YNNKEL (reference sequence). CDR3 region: CASSQETGLSGEQFF. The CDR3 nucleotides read TGTGCCAGCAGCCAAGAGACGGGTCTTTCAGGTGAGCAGTTCTTC.

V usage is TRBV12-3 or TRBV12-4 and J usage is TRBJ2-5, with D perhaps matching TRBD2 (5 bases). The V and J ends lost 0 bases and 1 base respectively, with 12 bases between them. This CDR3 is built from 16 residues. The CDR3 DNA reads TGTGCCAGCAGTTTAGCAGGTAGCGTGATCCAAGAGACCCAGTACTTC. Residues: CASSLAGSVIQETQYF.